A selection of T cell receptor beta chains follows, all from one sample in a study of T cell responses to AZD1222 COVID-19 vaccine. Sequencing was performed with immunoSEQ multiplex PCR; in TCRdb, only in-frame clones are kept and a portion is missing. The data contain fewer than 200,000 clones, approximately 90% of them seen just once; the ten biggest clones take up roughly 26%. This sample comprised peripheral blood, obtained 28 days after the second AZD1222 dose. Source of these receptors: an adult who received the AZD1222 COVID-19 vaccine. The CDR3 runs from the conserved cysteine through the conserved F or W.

CASSEMTLTSGNTIYF	TRBV6-1	TRBJ1-3
CASREQGSPLHF	TRBV28	TRBJ1-6
CASLFAGGETQYF	TRBV7-2	TRBJ2-5
CASSTDTRGAFF	TRBV19	TRBJ1-1
CASSQDTDVGKLFF	TRBV3-1/TRBV3-2	TRBJ1-4
CASSYRGGVLFF	TRBV12-3/TRBV12-4	TRBJ1-4
CASSYSPGRDEQYF	TRBV6-5	TRBJ2-7
CASSQGTGYGNTIYF	TRBV27	TRBJ1-3
CSVGGGGQGTETQYF	TRBV29-1	TRBJ2-5
CASSYNGVGDSNEQFF	TRBV6-2/TRBV6-3	TRBJ2-1
CASSPVRGASYEQYF	TRBV5-1	TRBJ2-7
CASSLDPEQFF	TRBV7-9	TRBJ2-1
CASSYSDRGPYEQYF	TRBV6-6	TRBJ2-7
CASMAGSNTGELFF	TRBV9	TRBJ2-2
CASSLAGAGHEQYF	TRBV5-1	TRBJ2-7
CASSQELAGGPIEQYF	TRBV4-3	TRBJ2-7
CASSLSGTDFYEQYF	TRBV28	TRBJ2-7
CASSPTGGVWTDTQYF	TRBV9	TRBJ2-3
CASSERGQGGNQPQHF	TRBV6-1	TRBJ1-5
CASSETGPSEQYF	TRBV9	TRBJ2-7
CASSFDSSNTWELFF	TRBV5-1	TRBJ2-2
CASSLRRRDTGELFF	TRBV7-2	TRBJ2-2
CASSFRDTEQFF	TRBV27	TRBJ2-1
CASSLSTGVGQPQHF	TRBV28	TRBJ1-5
CASSVDRGYYNSPLHF	TRBV9	TRBJ1-6
CASSHFGQGMDEQFF	TRBV14	TRBJ2-1
CASSLRLAGVEGETQYF	TRBV7-2	TRBJ2-5
CASSSTGNTEAFF	TRBV11-2	TRBJ1-1
CASSLVSGSGGDTQYF	TRBV28	TRBJ2-3
CARSWIRQGPNTEAFF	TRBV5-3	TRBJ1-1
CASSLQERVSEAFF	TRBV19	TRBJ1-1
CASRDRGGSYEQYF	TRBV28	TRBJ2-7
CASSYRQRENIQYF	TRBV6-5	TRBJ2-4
CASTHLGQGEETQYF	TRBV28	TRBJ2-5
CASSRFASSYEQYF	TRBV27	TRBJ2-7
CASSLGAFGNTIYF	TRBV5-1	TRBJ1-3
CASSLQGSNYEQYF	TRBV7-2	TRBJ2-7
CASSSGQGHYEQYF	TRBV6-5	TRBJ2-7
CASSQRDDEQYF	TRBV3-1/TRBV3-2	TRBJ2-7
CASNSDRDSNQPQHF	TRBV7-9	TRBJ1-5
CASRPEGPTDTQYF	TRBV28	TRBJ2-3
CATRYTGELFF	TRBV5-1	TRBJ2-2
CASSPLAGGGEQFF	TRBV11-3	TRBJ2-1
CALSGGEGQPQHF	TRBV30	TRBJ1-5
CASSIEAGGSYEQYF	TRBV19	TRBJ2-7
CASSLSQGGYEQYF	TRBV28	TRBJ2-7
CASSQVRGTSQDTQYF	TRBV4-3	TRBJ2-3
CASSRTMNTEAFF	TRBV6-5	TRBJ1-1